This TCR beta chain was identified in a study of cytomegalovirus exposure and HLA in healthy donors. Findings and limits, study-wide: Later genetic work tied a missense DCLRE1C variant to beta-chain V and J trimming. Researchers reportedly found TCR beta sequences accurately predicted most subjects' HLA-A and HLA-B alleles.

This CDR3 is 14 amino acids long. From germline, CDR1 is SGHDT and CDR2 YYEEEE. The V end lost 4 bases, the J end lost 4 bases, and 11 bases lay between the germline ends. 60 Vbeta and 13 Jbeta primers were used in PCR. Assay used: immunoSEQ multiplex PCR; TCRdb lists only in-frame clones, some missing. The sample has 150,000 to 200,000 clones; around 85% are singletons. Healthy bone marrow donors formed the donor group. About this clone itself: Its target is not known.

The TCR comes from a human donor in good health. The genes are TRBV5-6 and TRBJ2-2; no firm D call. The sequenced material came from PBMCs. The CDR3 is CASSGYRVTGELFF. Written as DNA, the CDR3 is TGTGCCAGCAGCGGTTATAGAGTCACCGGGGAGCTGTTTTTT.